This is a list of T cell receptor beta chains from one sample in a study of post-analysis software for immune sequencing data. TCRdb used MiXCR to reprocess the PCR reads, holding one entry per CDR3 protein. The sample lists a few hundred thousand distinct CDR3 sequences; less than 40% were seen once. Sequenced sample: blood. These TCRs come from a girl under 18 with multiple sclerosis. CDR3s include the opening cysteine and the closing phenylalanine or tryptophan. A D gene is named only where the DNA matches it firmly. Size is stated for part of the rows, as once, few or many counts, or as a class when the clone is expanded.

V gene,clone size,J gene,D gene,CDR3 DNA,CDR3 protein
TRBV7-9,NA,TRBJ2-1,NA,TGTGCCAGCAGCCCCCGGGCAGGGAACGGTGAGCAGTTCTTC,CASSPRAGNGEQFF
TRBV2,NA,TRBJ2-1,NA,TGTGCCAGCAGTGAACCCGACAGATACCCCTACAATGAGCAGTTCTTC,CASSEPDRYPYNEQFF
TRBV7-8,NA,TRBJ2-3,TRBD2,TGTGCCAGCAGCTTAGTAGCGGGGGGGTTTACTAGCGCAGATACGCAGTATTTT,CASSLVAGGFTSADTQYF
TRBV7-3,NA,TRBJ2-7,NA,TGTGCCAGCAGCGGGGACACCTCCTACGAGCAGTACTTC,CASSGDTSYEQYF
TRBV10-3,few,TRBJ2-3,NA,TGTGCACATGGGGTGCGTGCAGATACGCAGTATTTT,CAHGVRADTQYF
TRBV14,NA,TRBJ2-7,NA,TGTGCCAGCAGCCAAGAACGGGCATACTCCTACGAGCAGTACTTC,CASSQERAYSYEQYF
TRBV10-2,few,TRBJ2-3,NA,TGCGCCAGCAGATCGGGAGAGATTAGCACAGATACGCAGTATTTT,CASRSGEISTDTQYF
TRBV27,NA,TRBJ2-1,TRBD2,TGTGCCAGCAAAGGCTGGAGCGGGGGGCGGGATGAGCAGTTCTTC,CASKGWSGGRDEQFF
TRBV10-3,NA,TRBJ1-2,NA,TGTGCCATCAGTGTTGGATCGTTGGGGGACTATGGCTACACCTTC,CAISVGSLGDYGYTF
TRBV7-8,few,TRBJ2-1,TRBD1,TGTGCCAGCAGCAACCGGGACAGTGCCTACAATGAGCAGTTCTTC,CASSNRDSAYNEQFF
TRBV20-1,NA,TRBJ2-4,TRBD1,TGCAGTGCTAGTAGCCCGCGGGACAGGGCCTACGGGCAGTACTTC,CSASSPRDRAYGQYF
TRBV12-3/TRBV12-4,once,TRBJ2-1,NA,TGTGCCAGCAGTTTAGCGACCAACGAGCAGTTCTTC,CASSLATNEQFF
TRBV4-1,few,TRBJ1-6,NA,TGCGCCAGCAGCCAAACCCCTGCGTATAATTCACCCCTCCACTTT,CASSQTPAYNSPLHF
TRBV6-1,few,TRBJ2-7,NA,TGTGCCAGCAGTGAATATATAGCGTTCCCCTACGAGCAGTACTTC,CASSEYIAFPYEQYF
TRBV12-3/TRBV12-4,few,TRBJ2-3,TRBD1,TGTGCCAGCAGACATCTTCAGGGGGCAAGAGATACGCAGTATTTT,CASRHLQGARDTQYF
TRBV6-1,NA,TRBJ1-5,NA,TGTGCCAGCACCCTGACAGTCGATCAGCCCCAGCATTTT,CASTLTVDQPQHF
TRBV10-3,few,TRBJ2-5,TRBD1,TGTGCCATCAGTGGGACAGGGGATCAAGAGACCCAGTACTTC,CAISGTGDQETQYF
TRBV20-1,NA,TRBJ1-1,NA,TGCAGTGCTAGAGATATTCGGGGGGGCGAAGCTTTCTTT,CSARDIRGGEAFF
TRBV2,few,TRBJ2-5,NA,TGTGCCAGCGCTAGGAGGGGCGAGACCCAGTACTTC,CASARRGETQYF
TRBV7-2,few,TRBJ2-7,NA,TGTGCCAGCAGCTGGTGGGGGGGGCAGCAGTACTTC,CASSWWGGQQYF
TRBV4-1,NA,TRBJ2-7,NA,TGCGCCAGCAGCCAAGTAACAGGGGGGGTCTACGAGCAGTACTTC,CASSQVTGGVYEQYF
TRBV24-1,many,TRBJ2-1,TRBD1,TGTGCCACCAGTGATTTGGGGAAGGACAGGAGAAATGAGCAGTTCTTC,CATSDLGKDRRNEQFF
TRBV12-3/TRBV12-4,once,TRBJ2-3,NA,TGTGCCAGCAGTTTACGAGCGTCGAGCACAGATACGCAGTATTTT,CASSLRASSTDTQYF
TRBV11-1,NA,TRBJ2-5,TRBD1,TGTGCCAGCAGCCCGGACAGGGGGCGAGGAGAGACCCAGTACTTC,CASSPDRGRGETQYF
TRBV20-1,few,TRBJ2-7,NA,TGCAGTGCTAGAGTCCCTCGGAGGGGGACCTACGAGCAGTACTTC,CSARVPRRGTYEQYF
TRBV6-6,many,TRBJ2-5,NA,TGTGCCAGCAGGCTGCAAGAGACCCAGTACTTC,CASRLQETQYF
TRBV12-3/TRBV12-4,NA,TRBJ2-7,NA,TGTGCCAGCAGTTTTTTCTACGGGAAAGACGACTACGAGCAGTACTTC,CASSFFYGKDDYEQYF
TRBV9,few,TRBJ1-2,NA,TGTGCCAGCAGCCCAACAGACTTCTATGGCTACACCTTC,CASSPTDFYGYTF
TRBV29-1,NA,TRBJ2-6,NA,TGCAGCGTTGTTGTAAGCTCCTATCGGCACTCTGGGGCCAACGTCCTGACTTTC,CSVVVSSYRHSGANVLTF
TRBV7-9,NA,TRBJ1-2,TRBD1,TGTGCCAGCAGCTTTACCCAAACAGGGGGCGCGGTCTATGGCTACACCTTC,CASSFTQTGGAVYGYTF
TRBV11-3,NA,TRBJ2-5,TRBD1,TGTGCCAGCAGCCCCCGGACAGGGGGCCTAGAGACCCAGTACTTC,CASSPRTGGLETQYF
TRBV24-1,NA,TRBJ2-5,NA,TGTGCCACCAGTGATTTTTTTGGGGAGACCCAGTACTTC,CATSDFFGETQYF
TRBV7-2,few,TRBJ2-3,TRBD2,TGTGCCAGCAGCTTAGGCTCTACTAGCGGGACGGACCGGTATTTT,CASSLGSTSGTDRYF
TRBV29-1,NA,TRBJ1-2,NA,TGCAGCGTTGAATACGAATCTAACTATGACTACACCTTC,CSVEYESNYDYTF
TRBV6-5,NA,TRBJ2-1,NA,TGTGCCAGCAGTTACTTGTTGGGTGGGGGGACCCCCTACAATGAGCAGTTCTTC,CASSYLLGGGTPYNEQFF
TRBV9,many,TRBJ2-5,NA,TGTGCCAGCAGCGCAAATGACGGGACCCAGTACTTC,CASSANDGTQYF
TRBV5-1,NA,TRBJ2-3,TRBD1,TGCGCCAGCAGGGGACAGGGTACCGCAGATACGCAGTATTTT,CASRGQGTADTQYF
TRBV6-1,NA,TRBJ1-1,TRBD1,TGTGCCAGCAGCCCGACAGGGGCCCTTGAAGCTTTCTTT,CASSPTGALEAFF
TRBV6-5,NA,TRBJ1-5,TRBD1,TGTGCCACCAGTCGACAGGGAGATCAGCCCCAGCATTTT,CATSRQGDQPQHF
TRBV11-2,once,TRBJ2-3,TRBD1,TGTGCCAGCAGCTTAGGGACAGGGGCGAGCACAGATACGCAGTATTTT,CASSLGTGASTDTQYF
TRBV20-1,many,TRBJ2-7,NA,TGCAGTGCTAGAGATCCTAGGGGCCCCTACGAGCAGTACTTC,CSARDPRGPYEQYF
TRBV11-2,NA,TRBJ2-1,TRBD2,TGTGCCAGCACCTCACGGGGCGGGGGGGGCCGTGGTGAGCAGTTCTTC,CASTSRGGGGRGEQFF
TRBV7-7,NA,TRBJ2-1,NA,TGTGCCAGCAGCTTGGGGGCCTTAGATGAGCAGTTCTTC,CASSLGALDEQFF
TRBV3-1,few,TRBJ2-3,TRBD2,TGTGCCAGCAGCCAAGACCGACTAGCGGTTAGCACAGATACGCAGTATTTT,CASSQDRLAVSTDTQYF
TRBV7-9,few,TRBJ1-4,TRBD1,TGTGCCAGCCGGGACAGCCGGGAAAAACTGTTTTTT,CASRDSREKLFF